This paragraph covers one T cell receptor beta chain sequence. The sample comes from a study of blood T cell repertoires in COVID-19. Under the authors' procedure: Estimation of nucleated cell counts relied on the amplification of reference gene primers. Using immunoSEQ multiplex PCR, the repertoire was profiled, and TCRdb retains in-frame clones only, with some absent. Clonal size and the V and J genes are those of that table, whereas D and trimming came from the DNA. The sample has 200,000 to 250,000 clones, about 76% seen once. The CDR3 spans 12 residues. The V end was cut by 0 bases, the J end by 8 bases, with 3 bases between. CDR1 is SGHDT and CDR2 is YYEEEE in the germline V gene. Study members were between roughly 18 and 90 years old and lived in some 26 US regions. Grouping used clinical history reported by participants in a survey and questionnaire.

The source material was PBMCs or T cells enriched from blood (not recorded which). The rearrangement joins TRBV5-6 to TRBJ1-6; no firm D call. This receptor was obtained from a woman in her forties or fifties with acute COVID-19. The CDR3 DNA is TGTGCCAGCAGCTTGGCCTATTCACCCCTCCACTTT. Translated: CASSLAYSPLHF.